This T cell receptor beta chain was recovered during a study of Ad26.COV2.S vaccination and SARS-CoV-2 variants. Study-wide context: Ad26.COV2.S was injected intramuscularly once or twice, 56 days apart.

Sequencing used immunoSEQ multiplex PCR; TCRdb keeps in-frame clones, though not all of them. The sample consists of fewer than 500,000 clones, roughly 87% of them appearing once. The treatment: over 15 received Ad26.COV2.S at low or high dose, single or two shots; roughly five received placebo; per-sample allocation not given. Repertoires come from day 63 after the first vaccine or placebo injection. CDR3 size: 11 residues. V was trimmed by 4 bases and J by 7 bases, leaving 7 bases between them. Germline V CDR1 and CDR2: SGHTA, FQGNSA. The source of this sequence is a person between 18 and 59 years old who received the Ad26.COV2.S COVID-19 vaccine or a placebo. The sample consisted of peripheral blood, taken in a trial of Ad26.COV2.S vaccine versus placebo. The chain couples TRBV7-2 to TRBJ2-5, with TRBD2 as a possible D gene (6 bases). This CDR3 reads CASSSGVTQYF. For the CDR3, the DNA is TGTGCCAGCAGCTCGGGAGTGACCCAGTACTTC.